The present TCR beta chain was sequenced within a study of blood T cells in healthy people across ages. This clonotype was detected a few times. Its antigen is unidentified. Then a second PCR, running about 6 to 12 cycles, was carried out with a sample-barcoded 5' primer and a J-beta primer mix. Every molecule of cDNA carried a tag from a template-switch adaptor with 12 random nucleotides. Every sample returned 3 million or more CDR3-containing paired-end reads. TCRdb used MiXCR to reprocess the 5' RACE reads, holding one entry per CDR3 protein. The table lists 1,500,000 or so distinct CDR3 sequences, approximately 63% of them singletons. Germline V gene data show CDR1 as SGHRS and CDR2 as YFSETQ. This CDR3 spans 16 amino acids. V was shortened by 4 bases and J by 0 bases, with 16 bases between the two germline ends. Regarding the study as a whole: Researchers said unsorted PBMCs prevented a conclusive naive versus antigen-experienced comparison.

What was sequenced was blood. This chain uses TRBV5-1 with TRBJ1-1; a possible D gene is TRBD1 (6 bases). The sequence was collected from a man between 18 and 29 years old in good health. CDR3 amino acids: CASSRWPTGMNTEAFF. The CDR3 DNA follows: TGCGCCAGCAGCCGGTGGCCGACAGGAATGAACACTGAAGCTTTCTTT.